The source of this T cell receptor beta chain is a study of T-cell reconstitution after alpha-beta-depleted transplantation in children. Trimming removed 1 base at V and 8 bases at J, with 21 bases between. The CDR3 consists of 17 residues. Germline V CDR1 and CDR2: SEHNR, FQNEAQ (reference sequence). This sample's TCRbeta library carried unique molecular identifier barcodes. In TCRdb, the PCR reads were re-called with MiXCR into one record per CDR3 protein. The repertoire holds under 250,000 distinct CDR3 sequences, with around a sixth as singletons. A few counts support this clonotype. The clonotype comes from a male patient under 10 years old who had a stem cell transplant for acute lymphoblastic leukemia, so the T cells may come from the graft donor. The sequencing used PBMCs, mostly from graft donor cells, collected 360 days after TCRalphabeta/CD19-depleted stem cell transplant. This chain joins TRBV7-9 and TRBJ2-1; the D call may be TRBD1 or TRBD2 (5 bases each). CDR3: CASSLDSGRDLWDEQFF. The CDR3 nucleotides are TGTGCCAGCAGCTTAGATTCGGGACGAGACCTTTGGGATGAGCAGTTCTTC.